This T cell receptor (beta chain) was found in a study of blood T cell repertoires in COVID-19. Background on the study: From T cells, B-cell-depleted T cells, or PBMCs came the material, which was cDNA or gDNA.

Seattle patients were enrolled during active infection and followed longitudinally. As originally analysed: It was from reference gene primer amplification that nucleated cell counts were estimated. Using immunoSEQ multiplex PCR, the repertoire was profiled, and TCRdb retains in-frame clones only, with some absent. Clone size and the V and J calls come from that table; the DNA yielded D and trimming. Here the sample spans 180,000 or so clones, approximately 80% being singletons. Per germline, CDR1 LGHDT and CDR2 YNNKEL (reference sequence). This CDR3 is 15 amino acids long. The ends were cut back, 7 bases at V and 10 bases at J, with 25 bases in the middle.

The TCR sequence derives from a woman in her 70s with COVID-19, enrolled during active disease. The sequenced sample consisted of peripheral blood. V usage is TRBV3-1 (or the pseudogene TRBV3-2) and J usage is TRBJ2-5, with D perhaps matching TRBD2 (6 bases). CDR3 nucleotides: TGTGCCAGCACCCCCACCGGGGGAGGACCTTGGGTCCAGTACTTC. Translating gives CASTPTGGGPWVQYF.